These 25 T cell receptor beta chains share one sample of origin, sequenced in a study of OX40 agonist ivuxolimab in advanced cancers. Profiled with immunoSEQ multiplex PCR; TCRdb holds only in-frame clones, not every one. The data contain 30,000 or so clones, 70% to 90% of them singletons. The sequencing here drew on CD4+ or CD8+ T cells sorted from blood, taken in a trial of the OX40 agonist ivuxolimab. Source of these receptors: an adult with an advanced solid tumor such as melanoma, head and neck, liver or kidney cancer.

The V call is TRBV6-1, the J call TRBJ1-1; D not resolved. Trimming took 2 bases from V and 1 from J, leaving 8 bases between them. Germline CDR1 and CDR2: MNHNS and SASEGT. The CDR3 is 14 residues long. In nucleotides, the CDR3 is TGTGCCAGCAGTGAATCGGAGGAGAACACTGAAGCTTTCTTT. Amino acid sequence: CASSESEENTEAFF.

The chain couples TRBV13 to TRBJ2-7, with TRBD1 matching 9 bases. The CDR3 runs to 15 residues. Germline V gives CDR1 PRHDT, CDR2 FYEKMQ (reference sequence). Unmatched junction bases numbered 9, after V lost 4 bases and J lost 5 bases. The CDR3 DNA follows: TGTGCCAGCAGCTCAAGGACAGGGGCCTTGGACGAGCAGTACTTC. Amino acid sequence: CASSSRTGALDEQYF.

The chain couples TRBV27 to TRBJ1-5; TRBD1 matches 7 bases. Germline CDR1 and CDR2: MNHEY and SMNVEV (reference sequence). The J segment lost 5 bases and the V segment lost 8 bases, leaving 6 bases of the junction unmatched. CDR3 size: 13 residues. CDR3 region: CASGRQGYQPQHF. The CDR3 bases are TGTGCCAGCGGTAGACAGGGATATCAGCCCCAGCATTTT.

The genes are TRBV15 and TRBJ1-4; D is ambiguous. The CDR3 runs 14 residues. V was shortened by 1 base and J by 8 bases, with 11 bases between the two germline ends. Germline loops: CDR1 LNHNV, CDR2 YYDKDF (reference sequence). CDR3 coding DNA: TGTGCCACCAGCAGAGGATGGGCCCGGGAAAAACTGTTTTTT. Translating gives CATSRGWAREKLFF.

The J gene is TRBJ2-7, the V gene TRBV7-9, with TRBD1 identical over 9 bases. The CDR3 extends over 15 amino acids. The V gene's germline CDR1 is SEHNR and CDR2 FQNEAQ (reference sequence). V lost 5 bases, J lost 4 bases, and 9 bases stayed unmatched. This CDR3 reads CASSLPRTGAYEQYF. The DNA of the CDR3 is TGTGCCAGCAGCCTACCCCGGACAGGGGCATACGAGCAGTACTTC.

The chain employs TRBV7-6 and TRBJ2-7; 8 positions match TRBD1. CDR3 length equals 14 residues. Germline assignment: CDR1 SGHVS and CDR2 FNYEAQ. The V gene end was trimmed by 5 bases and the J gene end by 2 bases; junction bases not matched to a gene: 5. CDR3 protein: CASSGGDRPYEQYF. Here the CDR3 DNA reads TGTGCCAGCAGCGGCGGGGACAGGCCCTACGAGCAGTACTTC.

The V gene is TRBV7-3, the J gene TRBJ2-1; 11 nucleotides line up with TRBD2. This CDR3 has 14 amino acids. Germline trimming cut 10 bases from V and 5 bases from J; bases unmatched to any gene: 7. In germline, CDR1 is SGHTA, CDR2 FQGTGA. CDR3 region: CATPTSGDDNEQFF. In nucleotides, the CDR3 is TGTGCCACCCCGACTAGCGGGGATGACAATGAGCAGTTCTTC.

As for this clone: Other nucleotide sequences from this sample produce the same CDR3. The V gene is TRBV4-1, the J gene TRBJ1-2; D is unresolved. Germline V gene lookup returns CDR1 MGHRA and CDR2 YSYEKL. Trimming took off 1 base at V and 3 bases at J, with 12 bases between the two ends. This CDR3 region has 15 residues. DNA for the CDR3: TGCGCCAGCAGCCAAGCGAGAGGAGCTCACTATGGCTACACCTTC. Residues: CASSQARGAHYGYTF.

The chain combines TRBV5-5 with TRBJ1-5; 7 bases are a match to TRBD1. The germline V gene has CDR1 SGHKS and CDR2 YYEKEE (reference sequence). The CDR3 sequence is 16 residues long. V shed 4 bases, J shed 4 bases, and the junction held 11 bases outside the gene matches. The CDR3 DNA reads as TGTGCCAGCAGCCCGGAAGGGGGCTGGGGAAATCAGCCCCAGCATTTT. This sequence encodes CASSPEGGWGNQPQHF.

The gene calls are TRBV10-3 and TRBJ2-7; possibly TRBD1 for D (5 bases). Germline V gives CDR1 ENHRY, CDR2 SYGVKD. Trimming cost V 6 bases and J 1 base, with 10 bases left between them. The CDR3 runs 13 residues. CDR3 DNA: TGTGCCATCAGGCAGGGTCGGTCCTACGAGCAGTACTTC. This encodes CAIRQGRSYEQYF.

DNA for the CDR3: TGTGCCAGCAGTGACAGGGATAGCAATCAGCCCCAGCATTTT. Its translation: CASSDRDSNQPQHF. This sequence joins TRBV28 and TRBJ1-5; 7 bases map to TRBD1. The CDR3 loop spans 14 amino acids. J gave up 0 bases and V 5 bases, and 1 base lay outside the gene matches. The germline gives CDR1 MDHEN, CDR2 SYDVKM. The full variable domain, completed using reference TRBV28 and TRBJ1-5, is DVKVTQSSRYLVKRTGEKVFLECVQDMDHENMFWYRQDPGLGLRLIYFSYDVKMKEKGDIPEGYSVSREKKERFSLILESASTNQTSMYLCASSDRDSNQPQHFGDGTRLSIL.

This chain uses TRBV7-3 with TRBJ2-1; 8 bases line up with TRBD2. Germline V gene data show CDR1 as SGHTA and CDR2 as FQGTGA. J lost 6 bases, V lost 5 bases, and 9 bases had no gene match. The CDR3 totals 15 residues. The CDR3 coding sequence is TGTGCCAGCAGCGCGGGACTAGGGCTACGCAATGAGCAGTTCTTC. Its protein is CASSAGLGLRNEQFF.

V is TRBV7-2 and J is TRBJ2-7; TRBD2 is a possible D gene (6 bases). Trimming left V 0 bases short and J 0 bases short, with 9 bases between. Per the germline V gene, CDR1 is SGHTA and CDR2 is FQGNSA. The CDR3 loop spans 15 amino acids. The CDR3 DNA reads TGTGCCAGCAGCTTAGCGGGAGGTCTCTCCTACGAGCAGTACTTC. Residues: CASSLAGGLSYEQYF. The entire variable domain, with the rest obtained from reference TRBV7-2 and TRBJ2-7, is as follows: GAGVSQSPSNKVTEKGKDVELRCDPISGHTALYWYRQSLGQGLEFLIYFQGNSAPDKSGLPSDRFSAERTGGSVSTLTIQRTQQEDSAVYLCASSLAGGLSYEQYFGPGTRLTVT.

Comments on this clone: In the same sample, other DNA sequences code for this CDR3. This chain joins TRBV7-3 and TRBJ1-1; possible D gene TRBD1, 5 bases. V shed 6 bases and J shed 1 base, with 9 bases lying between them. In germline, CDR1 is SGHTA, CDR2 FQGTGA. The CDR3 is 13 amino acids. The CDR3 spells CASSPTGNTEAFF. CDR3 bases: TGTGCCAGCAGTCCTACAGGGAACACTGAAGCTTTCTTT. Full variable domain (missing parts from reference TRBV7-3 and TRBJ1-1): GAGVSQTPSNKVTEKGKYVELRCDPISGHTALYWYRQSLGQGPEFLIYFQGTGAADDSGLPNDRFFAVRPEGSVSTLKIQRTERGDSAVYLCASSPTGNTEAFFGQGTRLTVV.

This clone was observed once. The CDR3 region is CASSQDSGVPYEQYF. The CDR3 DNA sequence: TGTGCCAGCAGCCAAGATTCGGGGGTTCCATACGAGCAGTACTTC. The chain links TRBV4-2 to TRBJ2-7, with a possible D match to TRBD2 (6 bases). V gave up 0 bases and J gave up 4 bases, with 13 bases separating them. This CDR3 contains 15 residues. Germline-derived CDR1 and CDR2 are LGHNA and YNFKEQ.

The rearrangement uses TRBV4-3 and TRBJ2-6, with D uncertain. Germline lookup yields CDR1 LGHNA and CDR2 YSLEER. Trimming removed 1 base from V and 0 bases from J, with 16 bases in between. The CDR3 has 19 amino acids. The CDR3 here is CASSQVYGKTISGANVLTF. CDR3 in DNA: TGCGCCAGCAGCCAAGTGTATGGAAAAACAATCTCTGGGGCCAACGTCCTGACTTTC.

As DNA, the CDR3 is TGTGCCACCACTGGGGGGTACTCCTACGAGCAGTACTTC. This encodes CATTGGYSYEQYF. The gene calls are TRBV7-9 and TRBJ2-7; D may be TRBD2 (6 bases). Germline-derived CDR1 and CDR2 are SEHNR and FQNEAQ (reference sequence). V dropped 10 bases and J dropped 0 bases, with 13 bases sitting between them. The CDR3 has 13 amino acids.

This sequence joins TRBV29-1 and TRBJ1-2; 9 bases are shared with TRBD1. V shed 6 bases and J 1 base; nucleotides not matched to a gene: 0. CDR1 and CDR2 (germline): SQVTM, ANQGSEA. This CDR3 comprises 12 residues. This CDR3 reads CSVGQGNYGYTF. CDR3 DNA sequence: TGCAGCGTGGGACAGGGTAACTATGGCTACACCTTC.

The sample holds one count of this clone. The chain uses TRBV28 and TRBJ2-7, with D perhaps given as TRBD1 or TRBD2 (5 bases each). CDR3 size: 15 residues. The germline CDR1 and CDR2 sequences are MDHEN and SYDVKM. The V end was cut by 5 bases, the J end by 0 bases, with 14 bases between. CDR3 sequence: CASSAGTESSYEQYF. CDR3 nucleotides: TGTGCCAGCAGTGCCGGGACGGAGAGCTCCTACGAGCAGTACTTC. Drawing the rest from reference TRBV28 and TRBJ2-7, the complete variable domain is DVKVTQSSRYLVKRTGEKVFLECVQDMDHENMFWYRQDPGLGLRLIYFSYDVKMKEKGDIPEGYSVSREKKERFSLILESASTNQTSMYLCASSAGTESSYEQYFGPGTRLTVT.

By share, this clone ranks as medium-sized (0.01 to 0.1%). This chain uses TRBV6-4 with TRBJ2-2, with D possibly TRBD2 on 5 matching bases. The CDR3 is 13 amino acids. V was trimmed by 2 bases and J by 4 bases, leaving 5 bases between them. Per the germline V gene, CDR1 is MRHNA and CDR2 is SNTAGT. The CDR3 DNA sequence: TGTGCCAGCAGTGACGGGAGCACCGGGGAGCTGTTTTTT. It translates to CASSDGSTGELFF.

The chain employs TRBV5-1 and TRBJ2-7, with D perhaps assigned TRBD1 or TRBD2 (5 bases each). Per germline, CDR1 SGHRS and CDR2 YFSETQ. Deletions cut 4 bases from V and 4 bases from J, with 9 bases between. The CDR3 consists of 12 residues. The chain's CDR3 is CASSTGAYEQYF. The CDR3 DNA follows: TGCGCCAGCAGCACCGGGGCATACGAGCAGTACTTC.

This rearrangement joins TRBV19 to TRBJ2-1, with 10 bases lining up with TRBD2. The CDR3 loop spans 18 amino acids. V shed 3 bases and J 2 bases; nucleotides not matched to a gene: 10. Germline V gives CDR1 LNHDA, CDR2 SQIVND (reference sequence). CDR3 region: CASSMGAGSGRAYNEQFF. DNA of the CDR3: TGTGCCAGTAGTATGGGTGCCGGGAGCGGGAGGGCCTACAATGAGCAGTTCTTC.

V gene TRBV7-9 combines with J gene TRBJ2-4; D perhaps matches TRBD1 (5 bases). Trimming removed 1 base at V and 7 bases at J, with 8 bases between. The CDR3 sequence is 13 residues long. Germline CDR1 and CDR2: SEHNR and FQNEAQ (reference sequence). CDR3 DNA: TGTGCCAGCAGCTTAGTCAGGGATAACATTCAGTACTTC. Translating gives CASSLVRDNIQYF.

As DNA, the CDR3 is TGTGCCTGGGTGGCGATGACCGGGGAGCTGTTTTTT. Its protein product is CAWVAMTGELFF. The chain employs TRBV30 and TRBJ2-2; D is unresolved. The CDR3 has 12 residues. V dropped 5 bases and J dropped 5 bases, with 9 bases sitting between them. CDR1 is GTSNPN, CDR2 SVGIG, per germline (reference sequence).

This chain links TRBV7-2 with TRBJ2-5; 9 positions match TRBD2. Germline CDR1 and CDR2: SGHTA and FQGNSA. The J segment lost 4 bases and the V segment lost 3 bases, leaving 9 bases of the junction unmatched. The CDR3 totals 16 residues. The CDR3 sequence: CASSLYNGSGRETQYF. The DNA for the CDR3 is TGTGCCAGCAGCTTGTACAATGGTAGCGGGAGAGAGACCCAGTACTTC.